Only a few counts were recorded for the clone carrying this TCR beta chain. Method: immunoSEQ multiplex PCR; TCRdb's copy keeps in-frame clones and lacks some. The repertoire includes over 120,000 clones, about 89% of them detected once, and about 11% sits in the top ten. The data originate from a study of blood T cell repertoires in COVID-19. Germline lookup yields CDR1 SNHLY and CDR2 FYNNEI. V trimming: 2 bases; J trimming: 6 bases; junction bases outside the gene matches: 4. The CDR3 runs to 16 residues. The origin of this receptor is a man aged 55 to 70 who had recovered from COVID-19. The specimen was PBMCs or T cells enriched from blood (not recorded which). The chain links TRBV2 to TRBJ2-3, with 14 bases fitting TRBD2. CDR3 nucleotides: TGTGCCAGCAGTGAAAGACTAGCGGGGGGGCTGGATACGCAGTATTTT. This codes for CASSERLAGGLDTQYF.